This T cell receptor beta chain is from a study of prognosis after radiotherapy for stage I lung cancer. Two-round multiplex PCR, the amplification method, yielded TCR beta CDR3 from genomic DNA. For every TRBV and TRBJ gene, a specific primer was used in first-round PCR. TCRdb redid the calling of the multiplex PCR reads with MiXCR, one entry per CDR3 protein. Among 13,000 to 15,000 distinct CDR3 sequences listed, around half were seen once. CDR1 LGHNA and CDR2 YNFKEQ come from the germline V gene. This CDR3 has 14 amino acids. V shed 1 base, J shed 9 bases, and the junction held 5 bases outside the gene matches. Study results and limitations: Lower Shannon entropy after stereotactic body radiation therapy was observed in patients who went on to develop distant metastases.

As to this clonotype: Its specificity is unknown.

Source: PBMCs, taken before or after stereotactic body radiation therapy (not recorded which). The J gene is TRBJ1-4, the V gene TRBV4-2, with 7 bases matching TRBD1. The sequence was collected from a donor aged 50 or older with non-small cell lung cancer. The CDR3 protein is CASSQARTGQKLFF. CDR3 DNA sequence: TGTGCCAGCAGCCAAGCAAGGACAGGTCAAAAACTGTTTTTT.